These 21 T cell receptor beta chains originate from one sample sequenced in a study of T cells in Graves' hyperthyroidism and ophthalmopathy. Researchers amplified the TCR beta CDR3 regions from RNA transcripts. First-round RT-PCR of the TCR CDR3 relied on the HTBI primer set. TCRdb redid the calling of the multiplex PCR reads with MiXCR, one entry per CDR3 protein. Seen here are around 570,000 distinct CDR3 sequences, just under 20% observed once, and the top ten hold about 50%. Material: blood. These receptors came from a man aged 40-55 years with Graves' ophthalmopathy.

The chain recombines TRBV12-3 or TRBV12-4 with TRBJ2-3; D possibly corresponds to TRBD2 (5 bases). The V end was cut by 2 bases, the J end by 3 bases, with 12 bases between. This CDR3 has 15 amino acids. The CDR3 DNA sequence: TGTGCCAGCAGTTTAATTAGCGACGGTACAGATACGCAGTATTTT. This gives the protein CASSLISDGTDTQYF.

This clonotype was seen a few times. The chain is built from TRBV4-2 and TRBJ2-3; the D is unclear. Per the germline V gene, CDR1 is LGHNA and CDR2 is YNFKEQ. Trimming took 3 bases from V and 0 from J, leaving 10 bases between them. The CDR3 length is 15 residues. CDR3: CASSQRTGSTDTQYF. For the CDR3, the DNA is TGTGCCAGCAGCCAGAGGACCGGGAGCACAGATACGCAGTATTTT.

The CDR3 sequence is CASSTPHTAKNIQYF. The CDR3 DNA sequence: TGTGCCAGTAGTACCCCTCATACAGCCAAAAACATTCAGTACTTC. The chain combines TRBV19 with TRBJ2-4; D unclear. CDR1 LNHDA and CDR2 SQIVND come from the germline V gene (reference sequence). This CDR3 comprises 15 residues. The V end lost 4 bases, the J end lost 0 bases, and 10 bases lay between the germline ends.

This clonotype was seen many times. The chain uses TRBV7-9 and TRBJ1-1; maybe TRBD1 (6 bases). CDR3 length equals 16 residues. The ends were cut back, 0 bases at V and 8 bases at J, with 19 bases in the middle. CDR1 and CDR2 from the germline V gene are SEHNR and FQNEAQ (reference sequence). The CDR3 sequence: CASSLAGSGAGPEAFF. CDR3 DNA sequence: TGTGCCAGCAGCTTAGCGGGGTCGGGGGCAGGGCCCGAAGCTTTCTTT.

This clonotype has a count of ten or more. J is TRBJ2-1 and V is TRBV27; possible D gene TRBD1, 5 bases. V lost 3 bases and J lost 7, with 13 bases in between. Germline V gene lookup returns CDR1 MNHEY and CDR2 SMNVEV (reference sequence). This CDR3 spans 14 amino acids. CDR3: CASSLGQGGNEQFF. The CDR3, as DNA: TGTGCCAGCAGTTTGGGGCAGGGTGGAAATGAGCAGTTCTTC.

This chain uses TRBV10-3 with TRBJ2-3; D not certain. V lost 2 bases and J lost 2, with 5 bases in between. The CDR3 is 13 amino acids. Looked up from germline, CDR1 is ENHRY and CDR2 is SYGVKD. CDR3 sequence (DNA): TGTGCCATCAGTGAGCCGCACACAGATACGCAGTATTTT. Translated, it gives CAISEPHTDTQYF.

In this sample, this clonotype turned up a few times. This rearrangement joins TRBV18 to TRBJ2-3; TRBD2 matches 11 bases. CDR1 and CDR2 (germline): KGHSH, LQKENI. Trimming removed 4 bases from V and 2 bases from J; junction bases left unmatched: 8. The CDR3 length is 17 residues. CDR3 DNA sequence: TGTGCCAGCTCACTTCGCCGGACTAGCGGGTTCACAGATACGCAGTATTTT. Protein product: CASSLRRTSGFTDTQYF.

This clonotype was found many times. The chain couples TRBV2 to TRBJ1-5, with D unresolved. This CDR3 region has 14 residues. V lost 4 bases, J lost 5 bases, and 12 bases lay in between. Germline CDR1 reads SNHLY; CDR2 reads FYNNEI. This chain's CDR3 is CASSGIQEDQPQHF. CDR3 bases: TGTGCCAGCAGTGGTATTCAGGAGGATCAGCCCCAGCATTTT.

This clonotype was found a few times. CDR3 residues: CASSLVLPPYEQYF. The CDR3 DNA is TGTGCCAGCAGTTTGGTCCTTCCCCCCTACGAGCAGTACTTC. The V call is TRBV2, the J call TRBJ2-7; D remains ambiguous. Trimming removed 5 bases at V and 2 bases at J, with 13 bases between. CDR1 and CDR2 from the germline V gene are SNHLY and FYNNEI. The CDR3 has 14 amino acids.

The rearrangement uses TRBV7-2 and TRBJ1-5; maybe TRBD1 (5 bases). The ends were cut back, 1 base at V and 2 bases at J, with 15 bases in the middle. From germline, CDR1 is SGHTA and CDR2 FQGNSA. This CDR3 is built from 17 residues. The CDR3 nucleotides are TGTGCCAGCAGCTTAGTCCCTACAGGTCTCGGCAATCAGCCCCAGCATTTT. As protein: CASSLVPTGLGNQPQHF.

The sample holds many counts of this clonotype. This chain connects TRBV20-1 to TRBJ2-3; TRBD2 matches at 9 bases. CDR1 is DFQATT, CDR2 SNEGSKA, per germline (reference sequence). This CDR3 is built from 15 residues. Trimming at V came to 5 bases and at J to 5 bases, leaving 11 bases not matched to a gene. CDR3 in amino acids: CSAGGRDAGKDTQYF. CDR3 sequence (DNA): TGCAGTGCTGGCGGGAGGGATGCGGGTAAAGATACGCAGTATTTT.

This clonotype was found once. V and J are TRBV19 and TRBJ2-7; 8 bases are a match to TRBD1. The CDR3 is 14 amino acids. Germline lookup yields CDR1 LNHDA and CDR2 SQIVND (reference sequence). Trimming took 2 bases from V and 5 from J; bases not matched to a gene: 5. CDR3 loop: CASSITGGFHEQYF. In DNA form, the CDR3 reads TGTGCCAGTAGTATAACAGGGGGGTTTCACGAGCAGTACTTC.

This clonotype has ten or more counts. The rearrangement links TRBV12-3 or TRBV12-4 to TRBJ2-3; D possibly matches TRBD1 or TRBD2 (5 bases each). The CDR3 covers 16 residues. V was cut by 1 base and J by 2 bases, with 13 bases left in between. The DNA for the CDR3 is TGTGCCAGCAGTTTAGAGAGGGGAAGCCCCACAGATACGCAGTATTTT. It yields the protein CASSLERGSPTDTQYF.

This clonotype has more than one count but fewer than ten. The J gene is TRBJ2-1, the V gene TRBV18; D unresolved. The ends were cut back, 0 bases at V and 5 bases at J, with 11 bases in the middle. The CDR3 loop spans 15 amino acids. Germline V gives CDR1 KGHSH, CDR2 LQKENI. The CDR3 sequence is CASSPPLRSNNEQFF. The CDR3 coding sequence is TGTGCCAGCTCACCACCCCTCAGGAGCAACAATGAGCAGTTCTTC.

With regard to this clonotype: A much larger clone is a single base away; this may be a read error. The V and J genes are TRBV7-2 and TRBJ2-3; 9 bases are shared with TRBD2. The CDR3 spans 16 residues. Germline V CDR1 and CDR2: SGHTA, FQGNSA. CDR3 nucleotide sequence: TGTGCCAGCGGCTTCGGACTAGCGCAAGAGGGTGATACGCAGTATTTT. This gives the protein CASGFGLAQEGDTQYF.

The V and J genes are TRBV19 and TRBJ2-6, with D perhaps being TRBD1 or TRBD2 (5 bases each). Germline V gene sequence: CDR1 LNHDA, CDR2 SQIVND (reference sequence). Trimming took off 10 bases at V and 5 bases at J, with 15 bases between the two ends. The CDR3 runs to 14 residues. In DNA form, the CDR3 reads TGTGCCACCGCCGGGGCAAATAGGGCCAACGTCCTGACTTTC. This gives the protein CATAGANRANVLTF.

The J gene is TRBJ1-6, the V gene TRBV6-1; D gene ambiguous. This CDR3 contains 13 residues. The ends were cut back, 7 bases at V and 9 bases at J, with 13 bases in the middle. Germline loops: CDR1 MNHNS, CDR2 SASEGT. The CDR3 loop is CASTPTNTSPLHF. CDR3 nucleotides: TGTGCCAGCACTCCGACAAACACTTCACCCCTCCACTTT.

CDR3 loop: CASGYPPTGTSGRETQFF. DNA of the CDR3: TGTGCCAGCGGATACCCCCCTACCGGGACTAGCGGCCGAGAGACCCAGTTCTTC. The J gene is TRBJ2-5, the V gene TRBV11-2; TRBD2 matches at 11 bases. The DNA end is more similar to TRBJ2-1, so the J call may be wrong. CDR1 is SGHAT and CDR2 is FQNNGV in the germline V gene. The CDR3 has 18 amino acids.

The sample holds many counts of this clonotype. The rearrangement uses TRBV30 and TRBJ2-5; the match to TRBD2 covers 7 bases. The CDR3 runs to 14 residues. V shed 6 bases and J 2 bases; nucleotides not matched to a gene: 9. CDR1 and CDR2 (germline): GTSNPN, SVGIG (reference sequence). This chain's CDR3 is CACSRGEGQETQYF. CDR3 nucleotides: TGTGCCTGTTCACGGGGGGAGGGGCAAGAGACCCAGTACTTC.

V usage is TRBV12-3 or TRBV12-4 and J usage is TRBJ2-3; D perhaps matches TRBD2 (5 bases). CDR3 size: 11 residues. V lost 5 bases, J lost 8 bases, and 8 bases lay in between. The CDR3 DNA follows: TGTGCCAGCAGTGAGGGAAGTACGCAGTATTTT. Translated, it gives CASSEGSTQYF.

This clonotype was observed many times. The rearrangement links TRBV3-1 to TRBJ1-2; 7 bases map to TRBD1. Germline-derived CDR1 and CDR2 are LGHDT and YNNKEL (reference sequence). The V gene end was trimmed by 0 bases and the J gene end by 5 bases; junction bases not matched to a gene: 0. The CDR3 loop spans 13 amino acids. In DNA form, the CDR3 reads TGTGCCAGCAGCCAAGAGGACAGGTATGGCTACACCTTC. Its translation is CASSQEDRYGYTF.